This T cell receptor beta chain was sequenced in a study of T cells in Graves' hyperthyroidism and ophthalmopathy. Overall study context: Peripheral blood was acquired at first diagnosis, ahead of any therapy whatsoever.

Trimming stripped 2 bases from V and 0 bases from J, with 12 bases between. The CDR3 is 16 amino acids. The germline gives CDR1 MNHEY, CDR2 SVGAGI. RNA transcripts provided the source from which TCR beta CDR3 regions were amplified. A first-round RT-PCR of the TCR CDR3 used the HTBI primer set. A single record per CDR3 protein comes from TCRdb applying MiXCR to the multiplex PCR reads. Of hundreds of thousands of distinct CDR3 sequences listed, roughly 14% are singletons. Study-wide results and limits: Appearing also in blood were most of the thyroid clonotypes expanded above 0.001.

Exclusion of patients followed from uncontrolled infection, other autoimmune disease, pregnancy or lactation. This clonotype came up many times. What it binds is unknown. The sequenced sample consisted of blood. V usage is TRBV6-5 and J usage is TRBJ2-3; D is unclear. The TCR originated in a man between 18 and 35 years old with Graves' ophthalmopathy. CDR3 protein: CASSYLRPGSTDTQYF. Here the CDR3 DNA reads TGTGCCAGCAGTTACCTCCGGCCAGGCAGCACAGATACGCAGTATTTT.